Following are 14 T cell receptor beta chains from one sample sequenced in a study of STAT5B mutations in CD4+ large granular lymphocyte leukemia (dated 2022 in TCRdb). Receptor amplification or capture employed the immunoSEQ multiplex PCR assay. In TCRdb, the immuneACCESS table is reduced to in-frame sequences with V and J assigned. These tables do not hold every clone; where another copy was compared, an unresolved V gene accounts for under half, and the others remain unexplained. Present in this sample are around 30,000 clones, 65% to 80% of which were seen just once. The top ten constitute around 2.1% of the sample. The specimen sequenced was CD4+ T cells from blood buffy coats. These receptors all stem from a human donor in good health.

V is TRBV9 and J is TRBJ2-4; D perhaps matches TRBD1 (6 bases). The CDR3 extends over 14 amino acids. The germline CDR1 and CDR2 sequences are SGDLS and YYNGEE. Trimming took 4 bases from V and 7 from J, leaving 15 bases between them. The CDR3, as DNA: TGTGCCAGCAGCCCAGGGGCGCTGGGTAACATTCAGTACTTC. This gives the protein CASSPGALGNIQYF.

The table lists this clone with a count of one. The chain joins TRBV7-9 to TRBJ1-3; no firm D call. Between the trimmed V and J ends, which lost 2 bases and 8 bases, there was a span of 16 bases. Germline V gene data show CDR1 as SEHNR and CDR2 as FQNEAQ (reference sequence). The CDR3 length is 15 residues. The CDR3 spells CASSLSAGGGDTIYF. For the CDR3, the DNA is TGTGCCAGCAGCTTATCGGCGGGCGGTGGGGACACCATATATTTT.

The chain recombines TRBV11-2 with TRBJ2-6, with TRBD1 identical over 11 bases. The CDR3 has 17 residues. V lost 5 bases to trimming and J lost 0 bases; unmatched junction nucleotides: 3. CDR1 SGHAT and CDR2 FQNNGV come from the germline V gene. The CDR3 sequence is CASSPGQGASGANVLTF. CDR3 coding DNA: TGTGCCAGCAGCCCAGGACAGGGGGCCTCTGGGGCCAACGTCCTGACTTTC. Full variable domain (remainder filled in from reference TRBV11-2 and TRBJ2-6): EAGVAQSPRYKIIEKRQSVAFWCNPISGHATLYWYQQILGQGPKLLIQFQNNGVVDDSQLPKDRFSAERLKGVDSTLKIQPAKLEDSAVYLCASSPGQGASGANVLTFGAGSRLTVL.

The table lists this clone with a few counts. The genes are TRBV30 and TRBJ1-5; D is ambiguous. This CDR3 contains 13 residues. The V gene's germline CDR1 is GTSNPN and CDR2 SVGIG (reference sequence). V lost 2 bases and J 0 bases, leaving 5 bases between the germline ends. The CDR3 DNA reads as TGTGCCTGGAGTACCGTTAGCAATCAGCCCCAGCATTTT. Translation gives CAWSTVSNQPQHF.

This clone appeared a single time. V gene TRBV7-9 combines with J gene TRBJ1-4, with 10 nucleotides matching TRBD1. The junction had 7 bases not matched to a gene; V was cut back by 6 bases and J by 3 bases. The CDR3 is 16 residues long. Germline V gene data show CDR1 as SEHNR and CDR2 as FQNEAQ (reference sequence). CDR3 sequence: CASRPTGTGANEKLFF. The CDR3, as DNA: TGTGCCAGCAGGCCTACAGGGACAGGGGCTAATGAAAAACTGTTTTTT.

This chain joins TRBV4-2 and TRBJ2-4; 11 bases fit TRBD2. This CDR3 contains 18 residues. V lost 0 bases to trimming and J lost 8 bases; unmatched junction nucleotides: 12. Germline CDR1 and CDR2: LGHNA and YNFKEQ. The CDR3, as DNA: TGTGCCAGCAGCCAAGATAAGGGGACTAGCGGACTCCCACACATTCAGTACTTC. This codes for CASSQDKGTSGLPHIQYF.

The chain has TRBV5-1 and TRBJ1-2, with D possibly being TRBD1 (5 bases). The CDR3 runs to 12 residues. Germline V gene lookup returns CDR1 SGHRS and CDR2 YFSETQ. V gave up 2 bases and J gave up 6 bases, with 8 bases separating them. This chain's CDR3 is CASSFRGNGYTF. CDR3 bases: TGCGCCAGCAGCTTCCGGGGGAATGGCTACACCTTC. The full variable domain, completed using reference TRBV5-1 and TRBJ1-2, is KAGVTQTPRYLIKTRGQQVTLSCSPISGHRSVSWYQQTPGQGLQFLFEYFSETQRNKGNFPGRFSGRQFSNSRSEMNVSTLELGDSALYLCASSFRGNGYTFGSGTRLTVV.

The V and J genes are TRBV11-2 and TRBJ2-5; 7 bases map to TRBD2. This CDR3 region has 14 residues. V was pared by 5 bases and J by 5 bases, with 8 bases of the junction left unmatched. The germline CDR1 and CDR2 sequences are SGHAT and FQNNGV. The CDR3 sequence is CASSRAPRGETQYF. Here the CDR3 DNA reads TGTGCCAGCAGCCGGGCCCCGCGGGGGGAGACCCAGTACTTC.

The V gene is TRBV18, the J gene TRBJ2-2; 8 bases align to TRBD2. With V trimmed by 0 bases and J by 4 bases, 1 base remained unmatched. The germline CDR1 and CDR2 sequences are KGHSH and LQKENI. CDR3 length: 15 residues. Here the CDR3 reads CASSPPSGSTGELFF. CDR3 nucleotides: TGTGCCAGCTCACCACCAAGCGGGAGCACCGGGGAGCTGTTTTTT.

The CDR3 nucleotides are TGTGCCAGCAGCCAAGTTGGCGGAAAGAACACTGAAGCTTTCTTT. This gives the protein CASSQVGGKNTEAFF. The chain is built from TRBV14 and TRBJ1-1; no clear D. V lost 1 base, J lost 1 base, and 10 bases lay in between. Germline V gene data show CDR1 as SGHDN and CDR2 as FVKESK. This CDR3 spans 15 amino acids.

The chain links TRBV7-6 to TRBJ2-1, with TRBD2 identical over 7 bases. The CDR3 has 16 amino acids. The V and J ends lost 3 bases and 6 bases, in that order; junction bases with no gene match: 11. CDR1 and CDR2 from the germline V gene are SGHVS and FNYEAQ. CDR3 protein: CASSLPLAAPSNEQFF. CDR3 DNA sequence: TGTGCCAGCAGCTTGCCCCTAGCGGCCCCGTCCAATGAGCAGTTCTTC.

This clone was picked up a small number of times. The V gene is TRBV2, the J gene TRBJ1-6; D ambiguous. Germline CDR1 reads SNHLY; CDR2 reads FYNNEI. The ends were cut back, 6 bases at V and 7 bases at J, with 16 bases in the middle. The CDR3 is 15 residues long. DNA for the CDR3: TGTGCCAGCAGCCTCAGCCGGACCCGAAATTCACCCCTCCACTTT. Encoded protein: CASSLSRTRNSPLHF.

This clone has only a few counts. The chain joins TRBV10-2 to TRBJ2-7; 8 bases agree with TRBD2. Trimming at V came to 6 bases and at J to 2 bases, leaving 6 bases not matched to a gene. Germline values: CDR1 WSHSY, CDR2 SAAADI. CDR3 length: 14 residues. The CDR3 spells CASRQLAVTYEQYF. The CDR3 nucleotides read TGCGCCAGCAGACAACTAGCGGTTACCTACGAGCAGTACTTC.

This clone appeared a single time. The chain combines TRBV7-7 with TRBJ2-1; 10 nucleotides align to TRBD1. The CDR3 extends over 15 amino acids. The ends lost 1 base at V and 7 bases at J; junction bases unmatched: 4. Germline V gene lookup returns CDR1 SSHAT and CDR2 FNYEAQ (reference sequence). CDR3 in amino acids: CASSLDGQGGNEQFF. CDR3 DNA sequence: TGTGCCAGCAGCTTAGATGGACAGGGGGGGAATGAGCAGTTCTTC.